This TCR beta chain comes out of a study of T cell repertoires in cytomegalovirus infection. Study results and limitations: In two of eight donors, the top clonotype was HLA-C-restricted CMV-specific.

This CDR3 region has 15 residues. In germline, CDR1 is SGDLS, CDR2 YYNGEE. The V gene lost 0 bases and the J gene lost 7 bases, with 15 bases spanning the gap. One entry per CDR3 protein results from TCRdb running MiXCR on the reads. The sample includes around 530,000 distinct CDR3 sequences, 26% of them seen just once. This clonotype appeared a few times. Its target is not known. The sequenced material came from PBMCs. This sequence was found in a human donor in good health (CMV status not recorded). Some clones in this sample may be carry-over from other donors' samples. The chain uses TRBV9 and TRBJ2-3; perhaps TRBD2 as D (5 bases). CDR3 sequence: CASSVGGGSAHTQYF. The CDR3 bases are TGTGCCAGCAGCGTAGGGGGTGGGAGTGCCCATACGCAGTATTTT.